What follows describes a single T cell receptor (beta chain). As originally analysed: Researchers report that nucleated cell counts were estimated from reference gene primer amplification. Sequenced by immunoSEQ multiplex PCR; TCRdb stores in-frame clones only, minus some. The D gene and trimming were derived from the DNA, and the V and J assignments and clone size from that table. The sample has around 250,000 clones; roughly nine tenths are singletons. These data originate in a study of blood T cell repertoires in COVID-19. As for the study in general: There were acute and convalescent COVID-19 samples, and they came from the United States, Italy and Spain. PBMCs, B-cell-depleted T cells, or T cells were the source of the cDNA or gDNA that made up the material.

V dropped 4 bases and J dropped 4; count of bases not matched to a gene: 5. From germline, CDR1 is SGHRS and CDR2 YFSETQ. The CDR3 length is 14 residues. The V call is TRBV5-1, the J call TRBJ1-2; 9 positions agree with TRBD1. The TCR was taken from a man aged 60-69 years with acute or convalescent COVID-19. The sequencing input was peripheral blood. Written as DNA, the CDR3 is TGCGCCAGCAGCAAGGGACAGGGTGTCTATGGCTACACCTTC. It encodes CASSKGQGVYGYTF.